This T cell receptor beta chain originates from a study of T cell changes during pregnancy in multiple sclerosis. V was shortened by 2 bases and J by 0 bases, with 8 bases between the two germline ends. This CDR3 is built from 15 residues. The germline V gene has CDR1 SNHLY and CDR2 FYNNEI. Sequencing used immunoSEQ multiplex PCR; TCRdb keeps in-frame clones, though not all of them. This table holds roughly 20,000 clones, around nine tenths found once. The receptor was derived from a female donor with multiple sclerosis, enrolled in a pregnancy study. Sequenced here: CD8+ T cells from peripheral blood mononuclear cells, sampled in the first trimester of pregnancy. The V call is TRBV2, the J call TRBJ2-4; no reliable D call. This CDR3 reads CASSELDLAKNIQYF. CDR3 nucleotides: TGTGCCAGCAGTGAACTAGACCTAGCCAAAAACATTCAGTACTTC.